This paragraph reports one T cell receptor (beta chain). Trimming took 2 bases from V and 0 from J, leaving 13 bases between them. CDR3 size: 17 residues. Germline V gene sequence: CDR1 LGHNA, CDR2 YNFKEQ. Data came from immunoSEQ multiplex PCR; TCRdb stores just in-frame clones and leaves some out. The sample carries about 110,000 clones, 70% to 90% recorded once. This entry belongs to a study of cytomegalovirus exposure and HLA in healthy donors. Material: PBMCs. This sequence was found in a woman in her twenties or thirties in good health and CMV-seropositive. The chain recombines TRBV4-2 with TRBJ2-2, with D hard to call. CDR3 amino acids: CASSQRSENSNTGELFF. DNA of the CDR3: TGTGCCAGCAGCCAAAGAAGTGAGAACTCGAACACCGGGGAGCTGTTTTTT.